One sample yielded the 32 T cell receptor beta chains listed below, sequenced in a study of cytomegalovirus exposure and HLA in healthy donors. The primer mix had 60 Vbeta and 13 Jbeta primers. Profiling relied on immunoSEQ multiplex PCR, and the TCRdb table lists in-frame clones only, not all of them. Of 150,000 to 200,000 clones in the sample, over 70% were seen once. Input material: PBMCs. The receptors were gathered from a female donor in good health and CMV-seronegative.

This chain links TRBV5-8 with TRBJ2-1; D call uncertain. The CDR3 contains 12 residues. Trimming took 5 bases from V and 10 from J, leaving 13 bases between them. Germline CDR1 is SGHTS and CDR2 is YDEGEE. The CDR3 nucleotides are TGTGCCAGCAGTTATTCTCTACGGGAGCAGTTCTTC. This codes for CASSYSLREQFF.

The chain couples TRBV15 to TRBJ1-6; D not resolved. Germline V lookup: CDR1 LNHNV, CDR2 YYDKDF (reference sequence). The CDR3 sequence is 15 residues long. The V end lost 1 base, the J end lost 4 bases, and 8 bases lay between the germline ends. The CDR3 loop is CATSRGAGYNSPLHF. For the CDR3, the DNA is TGTGCCACCAGCAGAGGAGCCGGGTATAATTCACCCCTCCACTTT.

The rearrangement joins TRBV6-1 to TRBJ1-3; D is possibly TRBD1 (5 bases). V was cut by 8 bases and J by 2 bases, with 13 bases left in between. Per the germline V gene, CDR1 is MNHNS and CDR2 is SASEGT. CDR3 size: 14 residues. The CDR3 protein is CASAPRVTGNTIYF. CDR3 nucleotide sequence: TGTGCCAGCGCTCCCAGGGTGACTGGAAACACCATATATTTT.

The V and J genes are TRBV7-9 and TRBJ1-1; the D is unclear. Per the germline V gene, CDR1 is SEHNR and CDR2 is FQNEAQ (reference sequence). This CDR3 is built from 13 residues. V lost 4 bases, J lost 6 bases, and 12 bases lay in between. Here the CDR3 reads CASSWEALAEAFF. The DNA of the CDR3 is TGTGCCAGCAGCTGGGAGGCCTTGGCTGAAGCTTTCTTT.

This clone was observed a handful of times. This chain links TRBV4-1 with TRBJ1-2; a weak D match, TRBD1 (5 bases). Trimming left V 0 bases short and J 7 bases short, with 15 bases between. This CDR3 is built from 15 residues. The germline V gene has CDR1 MGHRA and CDR2 YSYEKL. In DNA, the CDR3 is TGCGCCAGCAGCCAAGAGGCGGGGGGGGGAGGTGGCTACACCTTC. It codes for CASSQEAGGGGGYTF.

The gene calls are TRBV5-4 and TRBJ1-1, with 7 bases that match TRBD1. The germline V gene encodes CDR1 SGHNT and CDR2 YYREEE (reference sequence). Trimming took 4 bases from V and 0 from J; bases not matched to a gene: 3. This CDR3 comprises 14 residues. CDR3 residues: CASSPRGMNTEAFF. In DNA form, the CDR3 reads TGTGCCAGCAGCCCCAGGGGGATGAACACTGAAGCTTTCTTT.

The chain has TRBV7-3 and TRBJ2-5; maybe TRBD1 (7 bases). The last part of the DNA fits TRBJ2-7 better; the J call may be wrong. In germline, CDR1 is SGHTA, CDR2 FQGTGA. The CDR3 covers 14 residues. The CDR3 DNA reads as TGTGCCAGCAGCCCCCAGGGGGGACCCTACGAGCAGTACTTC. Protein sequence: CASSPQGGPYEQYF.

The chain carries TRBV7-9 and TRBJ1-1, with 7 bases matching TRBD1. Germline loops: CDR1 SEHNR, CDR2 FQNEAQ (reference sequence). The CDR3 is 14 amino acids. V was pared by 5 bases and J by 4 bases, with 7 bases of the junction left unmatched. The CDR3 loop reads CASSLQTGFTEAFF. The CDR3, as DNA: TGTGCCAGCAGCCTCCAGACAGGGTTCACTGAAGCTTTCTTT.

This chain links TRBV5-6 with TRBJ2-1; 15 positions agree with TRBD2. The CDR3 extends over 18 amino acids. CDR1 is SGHDT, CDR2 YYEEEE, per germline. The trim removed 4 bases at V and 5 bases at J, leaving 10 bases unmatched. CDR3 loop: CASSVGLAGGPGDNEQFF. Written as DNA, the CDR3 is TGTGCCAGCAGCGTCGGACTAGCGGGAGGGCCAGGCGACAATGAGCAGTTCTTC. Full variable domain (rest looked up from reference TRBV5-6 and TRBJ2-1): DAGVTQSPTHLIKTRGQQVTLRCSPKSGHDTVSWYQQALGQGPQFIFQYYEEEERQRGNFPDRFSGHQFPNYSSELNVNALLLGDSALYLCASSVGLAGGPGDNEQFFGPGTRLTVL.

The genes are TRBV4-3 and TRBJ2-3, with D hard to call. The V end lost 0 bases, the J end lost 3 bases, and 4 bases lay between the germline ends. Germline CDR1 LGHNA, CDR2 YSLEER. CDR3 size: 13 residues. The DNA of the CDR3 is TGCGCCAGCAGCCAAGACCTGACAGATACGCAGTATTTT. Its protein is CASSQDLTDTQYF.

The J gene is TRBJ1-2, the V gene TRBV7-2; 10 bases are shared with TRBD1. This CDR3 comprises 16 residues. Trimming removed 0 bases from V and 8 bases from J; junction bases left unmatched: 9. CDR1 SGHTA and CDR2 FQGNSA come from the germline V gene. The CDR3 here is CASSLAPPGQGMGYTF. As DNA, the CDR3 is TGTGCCAGCAGCTTAGCTCCGCCGGGACAGGGGATGGGCTACACCTTC.

This clone was seen once. In DNA form, the CDR3 reads TGCGCCAGCAGCCAAGTGGCGTGGAGGGCGACGGACACTGAAGCTTTCTTT. Protein: CASSQVAWRATDTEAFF. The chain links TRBV4-1 to TRBJ1-1; D remains unclear. The germline CDR1 and CDR2 sequences are MGHRA and YSYEKL. The CDR3 loop spans 17 amino acids. Trimming left V 1 base short and J 3 bases short, with 18 bases between.

This chain connects TRBV15 to TRBJ2-3; 8 bases match TRBD2. This CDR3 comprises 16 residues. Germline V gene data show CDR1 as LNHNV and CDR2 as YYDKDF (reference sequence). J was trimmed by 2 bases and V by 2 bases; bases with no gene match: 6. For the CDR3, the DNA is TGTGCCACCAGCAGATTATTAGCGGGATTCACAGATACGCAGTATTTT. This codes for CATSRLLAGFTDTQYF.

The V gene is TRBV5-6, the J gene TRBJ2-5, with no clear D. Germline values: CDR1 SGHDT, CDR2 YYEEEE. V lost 0 bases and J lost 5, with 11 bases in between. There are 14 residues in the CDR3. CDR3 protein: CASSLDQVGETQYF. As DNA, the CDR3 is TGTGCCAGCAGCTTGGATCAGGTTGGGGAGACCCAGTACTTC.

V and J are TRBV7-2 and TRBJ2-3, with D perhaps TRBD1 (6 bases). V shed 4 bases and J shed 4 bases, with 15 bases lying between them. CDR1 SGHTA and CDR2 FQGNSA come from the germline V gene. The CDR3 is made up of 15 amino acids. The CDR3 region is CASSSSQGPPDTQYF. In DNA form, the CDR3 reads TGTGCCAGCAGCTCGTCCCAGGGGCCCCCAGATACGCAGTATTTT.

V is TRBV7-3 and J is TRBJ2-5; 11 bases agree with TRBD1. Germline V gene lookup returns CDR1 SGHTA and CDR2 FQGTGA. The CDR3 length is 14 residues. J gave up 6 bases and V 5 bases, and 5 bases lay outside the gene matches. The CDR3 loop reads CASSIGQGAKTQYF. CDR3 coding DNA: TGTGCCAGCAGCATTGGACAGGGGGCAAAGACCCAGTACTTC.

The V gene is TRBV28, the J gene TRBJ2-3; 7 bases line up with TRBD2. V shed 6 bases, J shed 4 bases, and the junction held 16 bases outside the gene matches. The CDR3 runs 17 residues. Germline CDR1 MDHEN, CDR2 SYDVKM. CDR3 nucleotides: TGTGCCAGCAGATGGGGGAGGAGTAGCGGGTTCCCAGATACGCAGTATTTT. It specifies CASRWGRSSGFPDTQYF.

The chain couples TRBV30 to TRBJ1-3, with D possibly matching TRBD1 (6 bases). CDR3 size: 16 residues. From germline, CDR1 is GTSNPN and CDR2 SVGIG (reference sequence). Trimming removed 4 bases at V and 0 bases at J, with 16 bases between. This CDR3 is CAWNPDSSFSGNTIYF. For the CDR3, the DNA is TGTGCCTGGAACCCGGACAGCTCCTTCTCTGGAAACACCATATATTTT.

The chain uses TRBV5-1 and TRBJ2-3, with no clear D. The CDR3 sequence is 15 residues long. Between the trimmed V and J ends, which lost 3 bases and 1 base, there was a span of 12 bases. The germline V gene has CDR1 SGHRS and CDR2 YFSETQ. This chain's CDR3 is CASSSTREGTDTQYF. CDR3 nucleotides: TGCGCCAGCAGCTCGACCAGAGAGGGCACAGATACGCAGTATTTT.

The J gene is TRBJ2-1, the V gene TRBV7-3; 9 nucleotides match TRBD2. This CDR3 has 15 amino acids. With V trimmed by 2 bases and J by 8 bases, 7 bases remained unmatched. CDR1 SGHTA and CDR2 FQGTGA come from the germline V gene. CDR3 nucleotide sequence: TGTGCCAGCAGCTTATTGCGGGGGGGCCGTCATGAGCAGTTCTTC. Amino acid sequence: CASSLLRGGRHEQFF.

This clone was detected once. The rearrangement uses TRBV10-1 and TRBJ1-1; D remains ambiguous. The germline V and J ends were trimmed by 0 bases and 3 bases, with 14 bases remaining between them. The germline V gene has CDR1 WNHNN and CDR2 SYGVQD (reference sequence). The CDR3 spans 16 residues. CDR3 in DNA: TGCGCCAGCAGTGAGTCAGAAGCGGACGGACACACTGAAGCTTTCTTT. This gives the protein CASSESEADGHTEAFF.

V gene TRBV15 combines with J gene TRBJ1-1; no clear D. This CDR3 comprises 14 residues. Germline-derived CDR1 and CDR2 are LNHNV and YYDKDF (reference sequence). Trimming cost V 3 bases and J 6 bases, with 14 bases left between them. The DNA for the CDR3 is TGTGCCACCAGCAGGGGCGGGTTCACACCTGAAGCTTTCTTT. Translation gives CATSRGGFTPEAFF.

Regarding this clone: Within the sample, other DNA sequences also encode this same CDR3. V gene TRBV7-9 combines with J gene TRBJ1-5; D may be TRBD1 (6 bases). Trimming pared 5 bases from V and 0 bases from J, leaving 11 bases between. CDR1 is SEHNR, CDR2 FQNEAQ, per germline (reference sequence). The CDR3 has 15 residues. This CDR3 is CASSLGQHSNQPQHF. CDR3 DNA: TGTGCCAGCAGCCTCGGACAGCATAGCAATCAGCCCCAGCATTTT.

The chain couples TRBV4-1 to TRBJ1-3, with unresolved D. The CDR3 runs to 14 residues. Per the germline V gene, CDR1 is MGHRA and CDR2 is YSYEKL. Trimming shortened V by 3 bases and J by 0 bases, and 6 bases separated the two germline ends. CDR3 DNA: TGCGCCAGCAGCCACCCTAGCTCTGGAAACACCATATATTTT. Its protein product is CASSHPSSGNTIYF.

The rearrangement links TRBV7-6 to TRBJ2-5; D is perhaps TRBD2 (6 bases). V gave up 5 bases and J gave up 2 bases, with 12 bases separating them. This CDR3 is 14 amino acids long. CDR1 is SGHVS and CDR2 is FNYEAQ in the germline V gene. The chain's CDR3 is CASSHLGGQETQYF. CDR3 bases: TGTGCCAGCAGCCATCTGGGGGGACAAGAGACCCAGTACTTC.

V is TRBV11-3 and J is TRBJ1-1; maybe TRBD1 (5 bases). Germline V gene data show CDR1 as SGHNT and CDR2 as YENEEA. Trimming stripped 5 bases from V and 6 bases from J, with 10 bases between. The CDR3 sequence is 12 residues long. The CDR3 DNA reads TGTGCCAGCAGCAACCGGGGGTCTGAAGCTTTCTTT. Its translation: CASSNRGSEAFF.

V and J are TRBV28 and TRBJ2-1; weak D call: TRBD2 (6 bases). CDR1 is MDHEN, CDR2 SYDVKM, per germline. This CDR3 is 16 amino acids long. V lost 4 bases, J lost 2 bases, and 15 bases lay in between. The DNA for the CDR3 is TGTGCCAGCAGTTCGGCCCGGGGGAGCCCCTACAATGAGCAGTTCTTC. Its translation: CASSSARGSPYNEQFF.

In this sample, this clone turned up once. The V call is TRBV11-2, the J call TRBJ2-5; TRBD1 matches 11 bases. The tail of the sequence fits TRBJ2-7 better, so the J call may be wrong. The CDR3 is 17 amino acids. CDR1 SGHAT and CDR2 FQNNGV come from the germline V gene. CDR3 amino acids: CASSLGTGGAGTYEQYF. CDR3 in DNA: TGTGCCAGCAGCTTAGGGACAGGGGGCGCGGGAACCTACGAGCAGTACTTC.

This clone is a singleton in its sample. The V call is TRBV13, the J call TRBJ1-4; D not certain. Germline assignment: CDR1 PRHDT and CDR2 FYEKMQ (reference sequence). The CDR3 is 13 residues long. Between the trimmed V and J ends, which lost 2 bases and 6 bases, there was a span of 7 bases. The CDR3 protein is CASSLTPDEKLFF. DNA of the CDR3: TGTGCCAGCAGCTTAACCCCAGATGAAAAACTGTTTTTT.

This clone was counted a few times. The chain carries TRBV5-1 and TRBJ2-7, with 7 positions matching TRBD1. The V gene end was trimmed by 0 bases and the J gene end by 8 bases; junction bases not matched to a gene: 5. This CDR3 is 13 amino acids long. The germline CDR1 and CDR2 sequences are SGHRS and YFSETQ. CDR3 nucleotides: TGCGCCAGCAGCTTGGATTACAGGGGTAAGCAGTACTTC. It specifies CASSLDYRGKQYF.

V gene TRBV19 combines with J gene TRBJ1-1; 9 nucleotides match TRBD1. This CDR3 is 15 amino acids long. Germline trimming cut 7 bases from V and 3 bases from J; bases unmatched to any gene: 9. Germline lookup yields CDR1 LNHDA and CDR2 SQIVND (reference sequence). This CDR3 is CASTLGTGLHTEAFF. CDR3 coding DNA: TGTGCCAGTACCCTAGGGACAGGGCTGCACACTGAAGCTTTCTTT.

The chain is built from TRBV30 and TRBJ2-5; 8 positions match TRBD2. The DNA end is a closer match to TRBJ2-7, so the J assignment may be wrong. CDR1 GTSNPN and CDR2 SVGIG come from the germline V gene (reference sequence). The CDR3 is 14 amino acids. In DNA, the CDR3 is TGTGCCTGGAGTTCGGCGGGGGGTGGTGGCGAGCAGTACTTC. It encodes CAWSSAGGGGEQYF.